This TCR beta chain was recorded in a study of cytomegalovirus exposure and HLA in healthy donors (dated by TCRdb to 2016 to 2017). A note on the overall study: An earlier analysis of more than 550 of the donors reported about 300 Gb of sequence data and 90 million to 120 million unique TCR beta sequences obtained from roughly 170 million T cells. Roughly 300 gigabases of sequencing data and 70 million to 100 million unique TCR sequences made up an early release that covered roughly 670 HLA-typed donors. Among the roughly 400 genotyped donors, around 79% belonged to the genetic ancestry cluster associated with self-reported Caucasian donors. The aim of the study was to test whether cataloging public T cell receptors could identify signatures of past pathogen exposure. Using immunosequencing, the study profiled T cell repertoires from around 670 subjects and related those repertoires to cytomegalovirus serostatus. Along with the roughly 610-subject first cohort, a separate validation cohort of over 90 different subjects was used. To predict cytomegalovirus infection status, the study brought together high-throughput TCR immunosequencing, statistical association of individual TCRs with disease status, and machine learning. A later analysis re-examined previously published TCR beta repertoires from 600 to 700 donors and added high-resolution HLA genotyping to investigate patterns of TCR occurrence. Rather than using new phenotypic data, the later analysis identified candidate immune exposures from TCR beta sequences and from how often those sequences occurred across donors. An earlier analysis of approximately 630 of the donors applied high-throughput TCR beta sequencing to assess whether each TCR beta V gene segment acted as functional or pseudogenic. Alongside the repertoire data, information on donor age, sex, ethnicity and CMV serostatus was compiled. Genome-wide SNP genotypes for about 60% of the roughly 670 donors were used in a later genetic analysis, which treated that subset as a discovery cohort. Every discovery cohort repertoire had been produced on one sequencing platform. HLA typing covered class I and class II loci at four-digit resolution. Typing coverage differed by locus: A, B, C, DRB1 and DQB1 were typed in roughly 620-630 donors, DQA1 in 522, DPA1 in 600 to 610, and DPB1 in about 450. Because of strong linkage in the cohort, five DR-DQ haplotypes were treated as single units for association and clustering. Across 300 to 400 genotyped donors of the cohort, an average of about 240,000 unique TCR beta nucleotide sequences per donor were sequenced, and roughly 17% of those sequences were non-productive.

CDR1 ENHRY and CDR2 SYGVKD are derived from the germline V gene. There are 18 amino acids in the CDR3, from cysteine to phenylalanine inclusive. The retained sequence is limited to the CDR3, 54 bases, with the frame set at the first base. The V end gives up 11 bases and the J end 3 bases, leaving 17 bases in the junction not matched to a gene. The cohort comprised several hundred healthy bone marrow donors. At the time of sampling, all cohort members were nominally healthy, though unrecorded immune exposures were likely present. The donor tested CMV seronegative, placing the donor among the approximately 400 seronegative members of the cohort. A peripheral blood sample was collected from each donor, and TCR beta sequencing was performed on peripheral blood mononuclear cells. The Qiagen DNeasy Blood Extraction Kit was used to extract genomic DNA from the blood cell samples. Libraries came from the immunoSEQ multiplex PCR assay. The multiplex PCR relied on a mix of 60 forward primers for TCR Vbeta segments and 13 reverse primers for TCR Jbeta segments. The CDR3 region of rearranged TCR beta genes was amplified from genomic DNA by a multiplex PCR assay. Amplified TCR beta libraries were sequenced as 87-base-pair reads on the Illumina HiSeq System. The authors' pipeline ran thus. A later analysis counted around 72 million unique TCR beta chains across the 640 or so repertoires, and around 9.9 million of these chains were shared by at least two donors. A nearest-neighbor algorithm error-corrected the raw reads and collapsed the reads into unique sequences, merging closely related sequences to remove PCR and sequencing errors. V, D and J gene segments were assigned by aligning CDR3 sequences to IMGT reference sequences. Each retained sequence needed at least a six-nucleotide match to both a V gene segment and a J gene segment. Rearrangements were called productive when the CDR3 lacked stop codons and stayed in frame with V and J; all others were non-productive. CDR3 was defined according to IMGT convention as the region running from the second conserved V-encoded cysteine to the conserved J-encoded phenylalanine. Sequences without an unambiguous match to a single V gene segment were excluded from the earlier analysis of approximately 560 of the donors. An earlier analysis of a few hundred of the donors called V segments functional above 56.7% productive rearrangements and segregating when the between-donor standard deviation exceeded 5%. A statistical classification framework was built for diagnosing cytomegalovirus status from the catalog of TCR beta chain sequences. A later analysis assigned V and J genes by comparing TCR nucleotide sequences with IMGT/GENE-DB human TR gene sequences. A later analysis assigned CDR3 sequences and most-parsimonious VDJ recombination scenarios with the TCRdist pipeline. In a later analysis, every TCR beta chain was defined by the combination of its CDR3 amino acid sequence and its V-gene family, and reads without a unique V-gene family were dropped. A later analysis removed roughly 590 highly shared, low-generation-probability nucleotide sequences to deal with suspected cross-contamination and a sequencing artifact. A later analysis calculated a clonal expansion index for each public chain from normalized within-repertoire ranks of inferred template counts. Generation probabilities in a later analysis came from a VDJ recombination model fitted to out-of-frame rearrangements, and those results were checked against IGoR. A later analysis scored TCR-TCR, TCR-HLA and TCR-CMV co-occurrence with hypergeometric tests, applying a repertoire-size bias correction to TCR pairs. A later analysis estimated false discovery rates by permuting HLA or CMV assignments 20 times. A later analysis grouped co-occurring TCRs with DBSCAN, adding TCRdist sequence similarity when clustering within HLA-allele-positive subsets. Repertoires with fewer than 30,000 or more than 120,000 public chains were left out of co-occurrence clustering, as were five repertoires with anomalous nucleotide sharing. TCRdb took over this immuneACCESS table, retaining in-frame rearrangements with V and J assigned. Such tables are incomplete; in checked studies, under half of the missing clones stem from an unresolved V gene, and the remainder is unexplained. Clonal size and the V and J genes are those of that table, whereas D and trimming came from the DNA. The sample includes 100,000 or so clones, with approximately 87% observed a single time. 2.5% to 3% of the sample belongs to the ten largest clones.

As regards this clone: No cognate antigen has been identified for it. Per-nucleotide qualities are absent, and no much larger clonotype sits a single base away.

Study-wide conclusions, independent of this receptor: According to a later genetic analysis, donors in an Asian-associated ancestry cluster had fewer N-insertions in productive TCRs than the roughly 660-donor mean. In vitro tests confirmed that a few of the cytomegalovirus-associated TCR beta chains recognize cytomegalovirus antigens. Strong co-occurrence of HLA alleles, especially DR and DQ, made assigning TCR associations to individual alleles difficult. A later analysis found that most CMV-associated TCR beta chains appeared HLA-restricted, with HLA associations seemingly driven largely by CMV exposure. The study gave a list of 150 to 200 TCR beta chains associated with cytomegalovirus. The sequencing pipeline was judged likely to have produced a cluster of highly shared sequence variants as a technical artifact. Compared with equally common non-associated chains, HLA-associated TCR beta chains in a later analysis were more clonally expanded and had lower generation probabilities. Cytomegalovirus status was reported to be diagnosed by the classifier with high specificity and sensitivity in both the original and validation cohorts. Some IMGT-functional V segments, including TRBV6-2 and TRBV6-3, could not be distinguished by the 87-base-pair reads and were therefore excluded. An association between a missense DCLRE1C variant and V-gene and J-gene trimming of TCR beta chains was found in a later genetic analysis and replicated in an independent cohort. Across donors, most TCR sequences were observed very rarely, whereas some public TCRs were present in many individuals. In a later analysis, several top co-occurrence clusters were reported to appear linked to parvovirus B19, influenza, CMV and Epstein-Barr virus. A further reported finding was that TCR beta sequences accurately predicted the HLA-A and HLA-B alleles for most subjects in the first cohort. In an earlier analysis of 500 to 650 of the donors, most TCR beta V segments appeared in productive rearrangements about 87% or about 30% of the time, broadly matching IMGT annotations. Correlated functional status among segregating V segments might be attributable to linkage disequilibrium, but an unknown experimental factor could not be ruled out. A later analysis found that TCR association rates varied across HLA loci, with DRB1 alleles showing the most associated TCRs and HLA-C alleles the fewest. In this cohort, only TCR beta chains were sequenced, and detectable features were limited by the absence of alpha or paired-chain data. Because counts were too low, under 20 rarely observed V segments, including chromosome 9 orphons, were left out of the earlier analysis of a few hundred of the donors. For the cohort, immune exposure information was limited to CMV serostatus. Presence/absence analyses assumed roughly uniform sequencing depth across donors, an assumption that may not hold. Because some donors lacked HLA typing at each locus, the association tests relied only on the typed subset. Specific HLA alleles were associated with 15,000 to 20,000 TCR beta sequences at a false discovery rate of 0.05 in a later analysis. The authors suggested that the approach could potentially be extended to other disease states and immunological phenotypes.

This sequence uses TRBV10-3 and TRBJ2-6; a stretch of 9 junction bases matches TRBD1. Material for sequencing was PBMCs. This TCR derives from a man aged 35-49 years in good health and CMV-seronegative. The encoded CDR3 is CAATGPGTGKSGANVLTF. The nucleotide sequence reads TGTGCCGCCACCGGCCCCGGGACAGGGAAAAGTGGGGCCAACGTCCTGACTTTC.